The 18 T cell receptor beta chains listed next were all sequenced from one sample in a study of T cell changes during pregnancy in multiple sclerosis. The table came from immunoSEQ multiplex PCR; TCRdb's copy has only in-frame clones and leaves some out. The sample lists tens of thousands of clones; roughly 90% were seen once. The sample consisted of CD8+ T cells from peripheral blood mononuclear cells, taken in the third trimester of pregnancy. These receptors all stem from a female donor with multiple sclerosis, enrolled in a pregnancy study.

V and J are TRBV4-3 and TRBJ2-1; 11 positions match TRBD2. Germline loops: CDR1 LGHNA, CDR2 YSLEER. J gave up 5 bases and V 1 base, and 7 bases lay outside the gene matches. The CDR3 is 17 residues long. CDR3 protein: CASSQVFSGGADNEQFF. Written as DNA, the CDR3 is TGCGCCAGCAGCCAAGTTTTTAGCGGGGGGGCGGACAATGAGCAGTTCTTC.

This clone was recorded only once. This rearrangement joins TRBV27 to TRBJ2-2; 10 bases align to TRBD2. The ends lost 5 bases at V and 2 bases at J; junction bases unmatched: 5. The CDR3 totals 16 residues. CDR1 and CDR2 from the germline V gene are MNHEY and SMNVEV (reference sequence). The CDR3 DNA follows: TGTGCCAGCAGTGTCCTAGCGGGGGATAACACCGGGGAGCTGTTTTTT. This gives the protein CASSVLAGDNTGELFF.

The J gene is TRBJ1-1, the V gene TRBV27; D gene unclear. In germline, CDR1 is MNHEY, CDR2 SMNVEV (reference sequence). Between the trimmed V and J ends, which lost 0 bases and 1 base, there was a span of 3 bases. The CDR3 length is 13 residues. The CDR3 bases are TGTGCCAGCAGTTTATCGGCGAACACTGAAGCTTTCTTT. Encoded protein: CASSLSANTEAFF.

The chain carries TRBV7-2 and TRBJ2-7; tentative D call: TRBD1 (6 bases). Germline CDR1 reads SGHTA; CDR2 reads FQGNSA. V was clipped by 4 bases and J by 0 bases, with 7 bases between them. CDR3 size: 13 residues. DNA of the CDR3: TGTGCCAGCAGCTGGGACAACTCCTACGAGCAGTACTTC. It yields the protein CASSWDNSYEQYF.

The DNA for the CDR3 is TGTGCCAGCAGCCTTCCTGGACTAGCGGGAAAGAATGAGCAGTTCTTC. It specifies CASSLPGLAGKNEQFF. The rearrangement links TRBV11-3 to TRBJ2-1; the match to TRBD2 covers 12 bases. The germline CDR1 and CDR2 sequences are SGHNT and YENEEA. The CDR3 spans 16 residues. With V trimmed by 5 bases and J by 7 bases, 9 bases remained unmatched.

This sequence joins TRBV29-1 and TRBJ2-1; the D is unclear. This CDR3 comprises 13 residues. The germline V gene encodes CDR1 SQVTM and CDR2 ANQGSEA. Trimming took off 4 bases at V and 0 bases at J, with 7 bases between the two ends. The CDR3 loop reads CSVVSVSYNEQFF. The CDR3 DNA is TGCAGCGTTGTGTCAGTCTCCTACAATGAGCAGTTCTTC.

This chain connects TRBV15 to TRBJ2-3, with D possibly matching TRBD2 (5 bases). The germline gives CDR1 LNHNV, CDR2 YYDKDF (reference sequence). Trimming took off 1 base at V and 3 bases at J, with 5 bases between the two ends. The length of the CDR3 is 13 residues. The CDR3 is CATSRGTTDTQYF. CDR3 DNA sequence: TGTGCCACCAGCAGAGGGACTACAGATACGCAGTATTTT. Drawing the rest from reference TRBV15 and TRBJ2-3, the complete variable domain is DAMVIQNPRYQVTQFGKPVTLSCSQTLNHNVMYWYQQKSSQAPKLLFHYYDKDFNNEADTPDNFQSRRPNTSFCFLDIRSPGLGDTAMYLCATSRGTTDTQYFGPGTRLTVL.

The CDR3 DNA is TGTGCCTGGAGTGTACCCCCGGGACAGGGGTCCTACGAGCAGTACTTC. Its protein is CAWSVPPGQGSYEQYF. This chain connects TRBV30 to TRBJ2-7; 10 bases are shared with TRBD1. Germline CDR1 is GTSNPN and CDR2 is SVGIG (reference sequence). V was clipped by 0 bases and J by 1 base; unmatched bases: 6. This CDR3 has 16 residues. Full variable domain (outside the CDR3, taken from reference TRBV30 and TRBJ2-7): SQTIHQWPATLVQPVGSPLSLECTVEGTSNPNLYWYRQAAGRGLQLLFYSVGIGQISSEVPQNLSASRPQDRQFILSSKKLLLSDSGFYLCAWSVPPGQGSYEQYFGPGTRLTVT.

The table lists this clone with a count of one. The chain combines TRBV28 with TRBJ2-1, with 8 nucleotides matching TRBD2. J lost 5 bases, V lost 2 bases, and 17 bases had no gene match. In germline, CDR1 is MDHEN, CDR2 SYDVKM. The CDR3 is 19 residues long. CDR3 in DNA: TGTGCCAGCAGTTTAAGGACCGAGAGGGGTAGCGGGAACCACAATGAGCAGTTCTTC. It specifies CASSLRTERGSGNHNEQFF.

V usage is TRBV13 and J usage is TRBJ1-1; tentative D call: TRBD1 (5 bases). Between the trimmed V and J ends, which lost 4 bases and 5 bases, there was a span of 11 bases. This CDR3 has 13 residues. Germline CDR1 PRHDT, CDR2 FYEKMQ (reference sequence). The CDR3 nucleotides are TGTGCCAGCAGCTACCGGGCAGGGACTGAAGCTTTCTTT. Residues: CASSYRAGTEAFF. Filled out from reference TRBV13 and TRBJ1-1, the complete variable domain reads AAGVIQSPRHLIKEKRETATLKCYPIPRHDTVYWYQQGPGQDPQFLISFYEKMQSDKGSIPDRFSAQQFSDYHSELNMSSLELGDSALYFCASSYRAGTEAFFGQGTRLTVV.

V is TRBV6-5 and J is TRBJ2-1; 11 bases match TRBD2. The trim removed 8 bases at V and 6 bases at J, leaving 9 bases unmatched. The CDR3 contains 15 residues. The germline gives CDR1 MNHEY, CDR2 SVGAGI. The CDR3 sequence: CASRTGTSGINEQFF. CDR3 nucleotides: TGTGCCAGCCGAACCGGGACTAGCGGCATCAATGAGCAGTTCTTC.

The CDR3 region is CASSYDWPYEQYF. DNA for the CDR3: TGTGCCAGCAGCTACGACTGGCCCTACGAGCAGTACTTC. The chain employs TRBV7-8 and TRBJ2-7; D uncertain. Germline CDR1 reads SGHVS; CDR2 reads FQNEAQ. The CDR3 contains 13 residues. Trimming took off 4 bases at V and 2 bases at J, with 9 bases between the two ends.

The CDR3, as DNA: TGTGCCAGCAGTACCCTCAGGGCAACTAATGAAAAACTGTTTTTT. This encodes CASSTLRATNEKLFF. V usage is TRBV27 and J usage is TRBJ1-4, with D perhaps TRBD1 (5 bases). Germline CDR1 reads MNHEY; CDR2 reads SMNVEV (reference sequence). Deletions cut 5 bases from V and 0 bases from J, with 10 bases between. The CDR3 spans 15 residues.

The chain links TRBV6-5 to TRBJ2-7, with D possibly matching TRBD1 (6 bases). The CDR3 length is 14 residues. V lost 2 bases to trimming and J lost 4 bases, with 12 bases between them. Germline CDR1 reads MNHEY; CDR2 reads SVGAGI. The CDR3, as DNA: TGTGCCAGCAGTTACGATGGGGGCGGGTACGAGCAGTACTTC. Its protein product is CASSYDGGGYEQYF.

The chain uses TRBV15 and TRBJ2-1; D might be TRBD2 (6 bases). The CDR3 contains 15 residues. Germline assignment: CDR1 LNHNV and CDR2 YYDKDF (reference sequence). Trimming pared 3 bases from V and 0 bases from J, leaving 9 bases between. The CDR3 coding sequence is TGTGCCACCAGCAGCCGGGGGAGCTCCTACAATGAGCAGTTCTTC. Its protein is CATSSRGSSYNEQFF.

The chain links TRBV6-1 to TRBJ2-7; 8 bases fit TRBD2. This CDR3 has 13 amino acids. The germline V gene encodes CDR1 MNHNS and CDR2 SASEGT. With V trimmed by 7 bases and J by 3 bases, 5 bases remained unmatched. As DNA, the CDR3 is TGTGCCAGCACCACCGGGACTAGCTACGAGCAGTACTTC. This encodes CASTTGTSYEQYF.

V and J are TRBV11-2 and TRBJ1-1; D is ambiguous. Trimming left V 1 base short and J 0 bases short, with 6 bases between. The CDR3 runs 14 residues. Germline assignment: CDR1 SGHAT and CDR2 FQNNGV. The CDR3 is CASSLGLMNTEAFF. CDR3 nucleotide sequence: TGTGCCAGCAGCTTAGGACTCATGAACACTGAAGCTTTCTTT.

This clone appeared once. This chain uses TRBV11-2 with TRBJ2-3, with 11 bases identical to TRBD2. Germline CDR1 and CDR2: SGHAT and FQNNGV. This CDR3 region has 18 residues. Trimming took 5 bases from V and 0 from J; bases not matched to a gene: 10. CDR3 sequence: CASSQFGTSGESTDTQYF. DNA for the CDR3: TGTGCCAGCAGCCAATTCGGGACTAGCGGAGAAAGCACAGATACGCAGTATTTT.